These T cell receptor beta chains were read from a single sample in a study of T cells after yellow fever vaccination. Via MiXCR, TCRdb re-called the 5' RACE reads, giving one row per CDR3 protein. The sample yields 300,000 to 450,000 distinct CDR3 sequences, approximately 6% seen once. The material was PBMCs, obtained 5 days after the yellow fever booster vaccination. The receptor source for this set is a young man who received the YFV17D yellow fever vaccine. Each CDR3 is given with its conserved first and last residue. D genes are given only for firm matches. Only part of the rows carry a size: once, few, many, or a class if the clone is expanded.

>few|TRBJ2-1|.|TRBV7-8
CASAAEVGYNEQFF
TGTGCCAGCGCCGCAGAAGTGGGCTACAATGAGCAGTTCTTC
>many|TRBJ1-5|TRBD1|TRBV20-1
CSADRVFDQPQHF
TGCAGTGCTGACAGGGTTTTTGATCAGCCCCAGCATTTT
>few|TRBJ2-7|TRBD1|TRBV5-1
CASSFTSGTEHEQYF
TGCGCCAGCAGCTTTACGTCCGGGACAGAACACGAGCAGTACTTC
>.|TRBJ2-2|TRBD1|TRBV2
CASSPDRDDTGELFF
TGTGCCAGCAGCCCAGACAGGGATGACACCGGGGAGCTGTTTTTT
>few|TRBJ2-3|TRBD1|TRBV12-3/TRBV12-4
CASSLGQGEFGDTQYF
TGTGCCAGCAGTTTGGGGCAGGGGGAATTCGGAGATACGCAGTATTTT
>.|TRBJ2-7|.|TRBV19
CASNRDLKSEQYF
TGTGCCAGTAACAGGGACCTCAAGTCCGAGCAGTACTTC
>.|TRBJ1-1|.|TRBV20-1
CSARQRNTEAFF
TGCAGTGCAAGACAGCGCAACACTGAAGCTTTCTTT
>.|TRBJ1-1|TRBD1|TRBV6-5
CASSYRGQSEAFF
TGTGCCAGCAGTTACCGGGGACAGAGTGAAGCTTTCTTT
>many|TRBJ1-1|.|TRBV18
CASSPRGEEAEAFF
TGTGCCAGCTCACCAAGGGGGGAGGAGGCTGAAGCTTTCTTT
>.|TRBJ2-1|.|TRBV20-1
CCVRGWKETPINEQFF
TGCTGTGTCAGGGGATGGAAGGAGACCCCCATCAATGAGCAGTTCTTC
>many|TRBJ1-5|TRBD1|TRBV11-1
CASSLAPGGAALGKHQPQHF
TGTGCCAGCAGCTTAGCGCCAGGGGGGGCAGCCCTGGGCAAACATCAGCCCCAGCATTTT
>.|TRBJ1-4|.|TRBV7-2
CASSQSPGRPNEKLFF
TGTGCCAGCAGCCAATCACCTGGGAGACCCAATGAAAAACTGTTTTTT
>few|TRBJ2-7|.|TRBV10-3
CAISESGGKQSPFPYEQYF
TGTGCCATCAGTGAGTCTGGGGGTAAACAGTCGCCCTTTCCCTACGAGCAGTACTTC
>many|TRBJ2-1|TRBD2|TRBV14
CASSHVDPGLAGIRSYNEQFF
TGTGCCAGCAGCCATGTAGACCCGGGACTAGCGGGGATCCGCTCCTACAATGAGCAGTTCTTC
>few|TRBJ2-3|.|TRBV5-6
CASSFSGTDTQYF
TGTGCCAGCAGCTTCTCGGGCACAGATACGCAGTATTTT
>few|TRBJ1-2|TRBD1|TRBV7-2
CASSLVSGTGIGYTF
TGTGCCAGCAGCTTAGTATCCGGGACAGGGATCGGCTACACCTTC
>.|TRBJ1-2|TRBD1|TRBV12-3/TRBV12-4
CASSLVGQGNYGYTF
TGTGCCAGCAGTTTAGTCGGACAGGGGAACTATGGCTACACCTTC
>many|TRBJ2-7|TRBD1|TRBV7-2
CASSLGGQGYEQYF
TGCGCCAGCAGCTTGGGGGGACAGGGCTACGAGCAGTACTTC
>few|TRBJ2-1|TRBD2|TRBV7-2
CASSPLAGGVEQFF
TGTGCCAGCAGCCCCCTAGCGGGAGGCGTTGAGCAGTTCTTC
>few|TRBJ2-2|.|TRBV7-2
CASSLGRRRELFF
TGTGCCAGCAGCTTAGGTAGACGCCGGGAGCTGTTTTTT
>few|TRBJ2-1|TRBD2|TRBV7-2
CASSPPGGRGYNEQFF
TGTGCCAGCAGCCCACCGGGGGGGCGTGGGTACAATGAGCAGTTCTTC
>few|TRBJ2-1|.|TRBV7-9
CASSLAPLNEQFF
TGTGCCAGCAGCTTAGCCCCTCTCAATGAGCAGTTCTTC
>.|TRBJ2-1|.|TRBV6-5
CASSYILGGNEQFF
TGTGCCAGCAGTTACATCTTGGGCGGGAATGAGCAGTTCTTC
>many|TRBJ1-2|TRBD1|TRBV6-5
CASSYRGQGDGYTF
TGTGCCAGCAGTTACCGAGGACAGGGGGATGGCTACACCTTC
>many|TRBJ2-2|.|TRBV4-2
CASSPAGRTNTGELFF
TGTGCCAGCAGCCCCGCCGGACGAACGAACACCGGGGAGCTGTTTTTT
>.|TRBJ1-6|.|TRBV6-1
CASSPAPRSYNSPLHF
TGTGCCAGCAGCCCCGCACCCCGCTCCTATAATTCACCCCTCCACTTT
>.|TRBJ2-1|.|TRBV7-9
CASSPGGISNEQFF
TGTGCCAGCAGCCCTGGGGGTATTTCCAATGAGCAGTTCTTC
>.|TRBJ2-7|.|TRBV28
CASSRDRVRAGEQYF
TGTGCCAGCAGTCGAGATCGGGTTCGGGCCGGCGAGCAGTACTTC
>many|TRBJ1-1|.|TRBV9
CASSVEALDTEAFF
TGTGCCAGCAGCGTAGAGGCTTTAGACACTGAAGCTTTCTTT
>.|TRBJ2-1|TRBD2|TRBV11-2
CASSPDRNRASGRAREQFF
TGTGCCAGCAGCCCTGATCGAAATCGAGCTAGCGGGAGGGCCAGGGAGCAGTTCTTC
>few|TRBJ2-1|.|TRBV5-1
CASSVSGSYNEQFF
TGCGCCAGCAGCGTTAGCGGATCCTACAATGAGCAGTTCTTC
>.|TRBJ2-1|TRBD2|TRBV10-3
CAISEERERRF
TGTGCCATCAGTGAGGAGCGGGAACGCCGATTC
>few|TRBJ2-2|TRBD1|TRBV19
CASSIGMTGDLFF
TGTGCCAGTAGTATCGGAATGACAGGGGATCTGTTTTTT
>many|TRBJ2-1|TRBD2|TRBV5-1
CASSLTGGGAYNEQFF
TGCGCCAGCAGCTTAACGGGAGGGGGAGCCTACAATGAGCAGTTCTTC
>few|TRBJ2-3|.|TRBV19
CASTAEGEDTQYF
TGTGCCAGTACTGCAGAGGGAGAAGATACGCAGTATTTT
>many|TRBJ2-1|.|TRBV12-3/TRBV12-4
CASSLGADNEQFF
TGTGCCAGCAGTCTTGGGGCCGACAATGAGCAGTTCTTC
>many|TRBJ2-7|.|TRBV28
CASSSGQSYEQYF
TGTGCCAGCAGTTCAGGACAGTCCTACGAGCAGTACTTC
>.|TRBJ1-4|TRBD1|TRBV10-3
CAISGTTGGSGKLFF
TGTGCCATCAGTGGTACGACAGGGGGATCGGGGAAACTGTTTTTT
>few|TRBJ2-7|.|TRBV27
CASSQGEAGEQYF
TGTGCCAGCAGCCAGGGGGAGGCCGGCGAGCAGTACTTC
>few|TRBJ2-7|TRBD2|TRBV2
CASSDGTKSYEQYF
TGTGCCAGCTCCGACGGGACTAAGTCCTACGAGCAGTACTTC
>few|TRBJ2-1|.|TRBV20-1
CSARENSDNEQFF
TGCAGTGCTAGGGAGAACTCAGACAATGAGCAGTTCTTC
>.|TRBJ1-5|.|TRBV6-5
CASSYSTGSQPQHF
TGTGCCAGCAGTTACTCGACAGGATCTCAGCCCCAGCATTTT
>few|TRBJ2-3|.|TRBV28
CASLSPSVDTQYF
TGTGCCAGCTTGAGTCCCTCGGTAGATACGCAGTATTTT
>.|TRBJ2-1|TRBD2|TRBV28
CASSSLSGSNYNEQFF
TGTGCCAGCAGTTCACTTAGCGGGAGTAACTACAATGAGCAGTTCTTC
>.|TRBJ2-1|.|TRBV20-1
CSASIGGDNEQFF
TGCAGTGCTAGTATCGGTGGTGACAATGAGCAGTTCTTC
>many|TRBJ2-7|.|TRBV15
CATSGTVAYEQYF
TGTGCCACCAGCGGAACGGTAGCCTACGAGCAGTACTTC
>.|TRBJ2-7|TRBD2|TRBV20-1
CSAQRPSGGSSYEQYF
TGCAGTGCTCAGAGGCCTAGCGGGGGAAGCTCCTACGAGCAGTACTTC
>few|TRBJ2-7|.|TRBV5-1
CASSLWADRGSSSYEQYF
TGCGCCAGCAGCTTGTGGGCAGACCGAGGGAGTAGCTCCTACGAGCAGTACTTC
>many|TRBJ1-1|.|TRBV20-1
CSAEKRSGTEAFF
TGCAGTGCTGAAAAGAGGTCGGGCACTGAAGCTTTCTTT
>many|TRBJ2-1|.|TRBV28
CASSLELADEQFF
TGTGCCAGCAGTTTAGAACTGGCCGATGAGCAGTTCTTC
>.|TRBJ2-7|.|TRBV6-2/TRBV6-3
CASSYPRTSYEQYF
TGTGCCAGCAGTTACCCACGGACCAGTTACGAGCAGTACTTC
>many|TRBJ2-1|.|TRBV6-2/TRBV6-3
CASRTGTTYNEQFF
TGTGCCAGCAGAACCGGGACCACATACAATGAGCAGTTCTTC
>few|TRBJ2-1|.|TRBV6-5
CASSYSLEWGLHEQFF
TGTGCCAGCAGTTACTCCCTAGAGTGGGGCCTCCATGAGCAGTTCTTC